This T cell receptor (beta chain) originates from a study of cytotoxic CD8 clonotypes in ibrutinib-treated CLL. Study-level information: Mean yields were about 280,000 productive templates and about 94,000 productive rearrangements per sample. Findings and caveats of the study: Researchers report that baseline clonality outpaced age-matched healthy donors and tracked circulating CD8+ T-cell counts.

Germline V gene sequence: CDR1 LNHDA, CDR2 SQIVND (reference sequence). This CDR3 has 13 amino acids. Trimming left V 1 base short and J 5 bases short, with 6 bases between. Comment on this clone: Its target is unknown.

Genomic DNA for TCR beta libraries, around 2 micrograms, came from cryopreserved PBMCs. TCRdb's copy holds only in-frame clones and misses some; the assay was immunoSEQ multiplex PCR. Seen here are 50,000 or so clones, around 78% observed once, and the top ten hold approximately 20%. The sample consisted of PBMCs, taken after 24 months of ibrutinib treatment. This receptor was obtained from a human donor with chronic lymphocytic leukemia. The chain joins TRBV19 to TRBJ2-1; unclear D gene. In DNA, the CDR3 is TGTGCCAGTAGTATAGGCTCGAACAATGAGCAGTTCTTC. Residues: CASSIGSNNEQFF. Full variable domain (remainder filled in from reference TRBV19 and TRBJ2-1): DGGITQSPKYLFRKEGQNVTLSCEQNLNHDAMYWYRQDPGQGLRLIYYSQIVNDFQKGDIAEGYSVSREKKESFPLTVTSAQKNPTAFYLCASSIGSNNEQFFGPGTRLTVL.